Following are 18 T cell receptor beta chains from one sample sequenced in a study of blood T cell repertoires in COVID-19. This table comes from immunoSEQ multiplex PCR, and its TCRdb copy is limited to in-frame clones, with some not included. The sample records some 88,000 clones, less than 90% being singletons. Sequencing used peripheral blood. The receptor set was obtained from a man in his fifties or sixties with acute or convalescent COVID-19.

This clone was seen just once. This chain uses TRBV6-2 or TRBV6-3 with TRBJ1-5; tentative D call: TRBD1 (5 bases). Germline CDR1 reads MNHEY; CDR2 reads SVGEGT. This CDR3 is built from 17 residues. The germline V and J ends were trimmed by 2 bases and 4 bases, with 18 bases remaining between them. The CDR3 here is CASSYQVGGLRNQPQHF. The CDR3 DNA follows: TGTGCCAGCAGTTACCAGGTCGGGGGGTTGAGAAATCAGCCCCAGCATTTT.

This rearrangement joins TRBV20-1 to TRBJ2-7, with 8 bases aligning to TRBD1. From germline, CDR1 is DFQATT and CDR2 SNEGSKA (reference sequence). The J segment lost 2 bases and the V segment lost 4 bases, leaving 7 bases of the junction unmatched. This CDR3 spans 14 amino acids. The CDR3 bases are TGCAGTGCTAATGACAGGGGCTCAACCTACGAGCAGTACTTC. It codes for CSANDRGSTYEQYF.

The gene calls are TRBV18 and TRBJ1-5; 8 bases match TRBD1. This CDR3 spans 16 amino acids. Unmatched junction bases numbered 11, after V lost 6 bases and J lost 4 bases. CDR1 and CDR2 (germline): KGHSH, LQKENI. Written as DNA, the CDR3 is TGTGCCAGCTCGTCGCGCACGCAGGGGGCAAATCAGCCCCAGCATTTT. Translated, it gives CASSSRTQGANQPQHF.

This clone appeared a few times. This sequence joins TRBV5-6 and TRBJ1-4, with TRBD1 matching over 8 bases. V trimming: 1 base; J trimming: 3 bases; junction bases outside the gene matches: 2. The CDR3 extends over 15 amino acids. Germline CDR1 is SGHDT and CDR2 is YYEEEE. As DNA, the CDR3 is TGTGCCAGCAGCTTGAACAGGGGGTCTAATGAAAAACTGTTTTTT. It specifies CASSLNRGSNEKLFF.

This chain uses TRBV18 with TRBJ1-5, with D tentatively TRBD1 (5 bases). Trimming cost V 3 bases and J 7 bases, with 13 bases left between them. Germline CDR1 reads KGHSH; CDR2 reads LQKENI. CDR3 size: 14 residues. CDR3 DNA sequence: TGTGCCAGCTCACCGGATTCAGGGATGCAGCCCCAGCATTTT. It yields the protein CASSPDSGMQPQHF.

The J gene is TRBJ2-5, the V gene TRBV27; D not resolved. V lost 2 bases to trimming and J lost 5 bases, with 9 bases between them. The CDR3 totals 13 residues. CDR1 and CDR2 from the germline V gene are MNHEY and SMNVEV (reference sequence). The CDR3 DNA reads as TGTGCCAGCAGTTTACGAGTTTTCGAGACCCAGTACTTC. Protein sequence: CASSLRVFETQYF.

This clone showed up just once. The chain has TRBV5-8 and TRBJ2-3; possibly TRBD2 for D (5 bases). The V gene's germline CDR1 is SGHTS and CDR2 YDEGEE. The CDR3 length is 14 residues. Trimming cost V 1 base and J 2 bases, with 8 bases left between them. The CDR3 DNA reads TGTGCCAGCAGCTTGAGCGGATACACAGATACGCAGTATTTT. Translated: CASSLSGYTDTQYF.

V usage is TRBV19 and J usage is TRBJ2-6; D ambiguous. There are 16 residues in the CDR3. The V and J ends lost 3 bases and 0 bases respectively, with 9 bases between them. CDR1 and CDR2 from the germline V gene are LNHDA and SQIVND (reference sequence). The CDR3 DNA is TGTGCCAGTAGTATTCGGCGGTCCTCTGGGGCCAACGTCCTGACTTTC. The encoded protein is CASSIRRSSGANVLTF. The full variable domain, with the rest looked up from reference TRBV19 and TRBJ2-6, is DGGITQSPKYLFRKEGQNVTLSCEQNLNHDAMYWYRQDPGQGLRLIYYSQIVNDFQKGDIAEGYSVSREKKESFPLTVTSAQKNPTAFYLCASSIRRSSGANVLTFGAGSRLTVL.

The DNA for the CDR3 is TGTGCCAGCAGCTTAGCGCTTCTGCGGGGGGATTCCTACAATGAGCAGTTCTTC. Amino acid sequence: CASSLALLRGDSYNEQFF. V gene TRBV7-9 combines with J gene TRBJ2-1, with 8 bases fitting TRBD2. Looked up from germline, CDR1 is SEHNR and CDR2 is FQNEAQ (reference sequence). The J segment lost 1 base and the V segment lost 0 bases, leaving 8 bases of the junction unmatched. This CDR3 is 18 amino acids long.

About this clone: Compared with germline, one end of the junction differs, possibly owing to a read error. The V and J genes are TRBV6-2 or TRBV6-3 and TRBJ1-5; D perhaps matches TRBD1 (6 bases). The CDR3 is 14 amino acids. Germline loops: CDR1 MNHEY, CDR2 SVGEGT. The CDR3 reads CASSYLDSSQPQHF. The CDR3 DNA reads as TGTGCCAGCAGTTACTTGGACAGCAGTCAGCCCCAGCATTTT.

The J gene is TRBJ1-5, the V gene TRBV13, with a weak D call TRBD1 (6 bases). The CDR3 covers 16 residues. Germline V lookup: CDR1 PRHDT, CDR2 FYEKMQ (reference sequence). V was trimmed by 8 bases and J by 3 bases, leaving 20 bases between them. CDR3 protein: CASGIQGRKTNQPQHF. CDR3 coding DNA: TGTGCCAGCGGAATACAGGGACGTAAAACCAATCAGCCCCAGCATTTT.

CDR3 coding DNA: TGTGCCAGCAGCTTAGAACTAGCGGGGGGCAATGAGCAGTTCTTC. Translated: CASSLELAGGNEQFF. The chain combines TRBV11-3 with TRBJ2-1, with 12 bases fitting TRBD2. Germline trimming cut 0 bases from V and 6 bases from J; bases unmatched to any gene: 0. The germline gives CDR1 SGHNT, CDR2 YENEEA. This CDR3 has 15 amino acids.

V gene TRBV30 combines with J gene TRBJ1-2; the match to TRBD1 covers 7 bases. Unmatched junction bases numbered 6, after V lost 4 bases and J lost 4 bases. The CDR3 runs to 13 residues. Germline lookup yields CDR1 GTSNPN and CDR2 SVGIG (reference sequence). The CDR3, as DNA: TGTGCCTGGATGGGACAGCGCGGCTATGGCTACACCTTC. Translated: CAWMGQRGYGYTF.

This CDR3 is CASSLSGRFTGELFF. The CDR3 DNA follows: TGTGCCAGCAGCCTTAGCGGGAGGTTCACCGGGGAGCTGTTTTTT. The chain couples TRBV5-4 to TRBJ2-2; 10 bases fit TRBD2. With 4 bases clipped from V and 4 bases from J, the junction kept 4 bases outside the gene matches. Germline assignment: CDR1 SGHNT and CDR2 YYREEE (reference sequence). This CDR3 contains 15 residues.

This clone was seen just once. CDR3 in DNA: TGTGCCAGCAGCGGCGAATGGGGGGGCACTGAAGCTTTCTTT. This translates into CASSGEWGGTEAFF. V gene TRBV9 combines with J gene TRBJ1-1; a weak D match, TRBD1 (5 bases). Germline CDR1 SGDLS, CDR2 YYNGEE. The CDR3 has 14 residues. Trimming cost V 3 bases and J 4 bases, with 13 bases left between them.

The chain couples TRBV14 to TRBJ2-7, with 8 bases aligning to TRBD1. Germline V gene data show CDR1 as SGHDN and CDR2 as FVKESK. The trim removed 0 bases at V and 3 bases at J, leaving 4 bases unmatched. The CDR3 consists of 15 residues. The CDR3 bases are TGTGCCAGCAGCCAAGACCGACAGGGGATCTACGAGCAGTACTTC. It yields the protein CASSQDRQGIYEQYF.

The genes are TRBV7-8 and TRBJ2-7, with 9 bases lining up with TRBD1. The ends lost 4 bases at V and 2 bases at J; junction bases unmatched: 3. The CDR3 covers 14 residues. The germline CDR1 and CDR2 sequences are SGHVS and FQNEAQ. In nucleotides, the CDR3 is TGTGCCAGCAGCTCCCGACAGGGGGCCTACGAGCAGTACTTC. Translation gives CASSSRQGAYEQYF.

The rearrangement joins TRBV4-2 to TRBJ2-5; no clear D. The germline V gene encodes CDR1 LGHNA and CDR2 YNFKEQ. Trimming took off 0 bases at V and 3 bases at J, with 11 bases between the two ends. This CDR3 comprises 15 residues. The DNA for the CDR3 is TGTGCCAGCAGCCAAGAGGGCCGGATAGAAGAGACCCAGTACTTC. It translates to CASSQEGRIEETQYF.